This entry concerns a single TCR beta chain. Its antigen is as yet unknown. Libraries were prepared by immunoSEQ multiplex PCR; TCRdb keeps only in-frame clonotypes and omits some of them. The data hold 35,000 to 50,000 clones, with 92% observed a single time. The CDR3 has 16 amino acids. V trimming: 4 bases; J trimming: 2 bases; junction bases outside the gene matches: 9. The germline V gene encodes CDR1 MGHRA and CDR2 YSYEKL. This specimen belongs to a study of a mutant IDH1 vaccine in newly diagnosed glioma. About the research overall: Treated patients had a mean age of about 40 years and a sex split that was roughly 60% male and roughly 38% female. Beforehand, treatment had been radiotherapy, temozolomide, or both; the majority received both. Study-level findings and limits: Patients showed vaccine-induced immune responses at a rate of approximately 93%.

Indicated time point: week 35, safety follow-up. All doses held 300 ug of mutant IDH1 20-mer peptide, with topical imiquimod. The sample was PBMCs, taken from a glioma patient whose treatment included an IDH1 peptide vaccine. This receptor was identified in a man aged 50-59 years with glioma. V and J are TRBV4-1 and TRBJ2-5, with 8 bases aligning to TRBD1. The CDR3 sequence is CASSLGGTGSQETQYF. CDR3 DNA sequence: TGCGCCAGCAGCCTAGGAGGGACAGGCTCGCAAGAGACCCAGTACTTC.